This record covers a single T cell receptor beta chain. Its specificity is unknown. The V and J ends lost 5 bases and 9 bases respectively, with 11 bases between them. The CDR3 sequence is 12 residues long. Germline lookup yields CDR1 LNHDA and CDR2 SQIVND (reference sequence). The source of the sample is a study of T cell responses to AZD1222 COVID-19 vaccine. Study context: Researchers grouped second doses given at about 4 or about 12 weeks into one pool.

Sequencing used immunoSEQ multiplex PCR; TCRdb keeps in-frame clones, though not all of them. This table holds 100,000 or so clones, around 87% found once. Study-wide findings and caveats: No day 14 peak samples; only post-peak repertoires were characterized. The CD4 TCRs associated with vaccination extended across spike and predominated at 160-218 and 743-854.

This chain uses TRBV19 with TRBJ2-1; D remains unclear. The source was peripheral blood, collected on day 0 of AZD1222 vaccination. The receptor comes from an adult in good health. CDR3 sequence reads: CASSPELGEQFF. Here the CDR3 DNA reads TGTGCCAGTAGTCCGGAATTAGGTGAGCAGTTCTTC. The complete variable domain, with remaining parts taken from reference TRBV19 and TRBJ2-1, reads DGGITQSPKYLFRKEGQNVTLSCEQNLNHDAMYWYRQDPGQGLRLIYYSQIVNDFQKGDIAEGYSVSREKKESFPLTVTSAQKNPTAFYLCASSPELGEQFFGPGTRLTVL.